These 2 T cell receptor beta chains were sequenced from one sample in a study of long-term antiretroviral therapy in people with HIV. Samples were assayed with immunoSEQ v3.0 at survey level. Assay: immunoSEQ multiplex PCR; the TCRdb copy retains only in-frame clones and omits some. The sample lists around 21,000 clones; approximately 80% were seen once. Sample: unsorted PBMCs, taken roughly 4 years after starting antiretroviral therapy. Receptors originate from a man aged 18 to 29 with HIV.

The J gene is TRBJ1-2, the V gene TRBV7-8, with D possibly matching TRBD1 (5 bases). V was shortened by 6 bases and J by 6 bases, with 8 bases between the two germline ends. Looked up from germline, CDR1 is SGHVS and CDR2 is FQNEAQ. CDR3 size: 11 residues. CDR3 region: CASRAGDGYTF. In DNA, the CDR3 is TGTGCCAGCAGGGCGGGGGATGGCTACACCTTC.

This chain links TRBV2 with TRBJ1-2; D perhaps matches TRBD1 (6 bases). The germline gives CDR1 SNHLY, CDR2 FYNNEI. The CDR3 sequence is 12 residues long. V lost 2 bases to trimming and J lost 6 bases, with 7 bases between them. The CDR3 here is CASSESGDGYTF. DNA for the CDR3: TGTGCCAGCAGTGAATCAGGGGATGGCTACACCTTC.